Shown below are 11 T cell receptor beta chains from a single sample sequenced in a study of cytomegalovirus exposure and HLA in healthy donors. A multiplex PCR was run with 60 Vbeta primers and 13 Jbeta primers. Some clones are missing from TCRdb's copy, which holds only in-frame ones; the method was immunoSEQ multiplex PCR. The table records around 100,000 clones, around three quarters of them present only once. The sequenced material came from PBMCs. These receptors were collected from a female donor in good health and CMV-seropositive.

CDR3 nucleotides: TGCAGCGTTAGGCAGGGCGATCAGCCCCAGCATTTT. It specifies CSVRQGDQPQHF. The chain carries TRBV29-1 and TRBJ1-5, with D perhaps matching TRBD1 (5 bases). V was clipped by 5 bases and J by 5 bases, with 10 bases between them. The germline V gene has CDR1 SQVTM and CDR2 ANQGSEA. The CDR3 runs 12 residues.

The rearrangement uses TRBV7-2 and TRBJ2-2; the match to TRBD1 covers 7 bases. Germline CDR1 SGHTA, CDR2 FQGNSA. V trimming: 6 bases; J trimming: 2 bases; junction bases outside the gene matches: 3. The CDR3 runs to 14 residues. The chain's CDR3 is CASSPGGNTGELFF. The CDR3 DNA is TGTGCCAGCAGTCCAGGGGGTAACACCGGGGAGCTGTTTTTT.

V is TRBV10-3 and J is TRBJ1-2, with a tentative D call TRBD1 (5 bases). The germline gives CDR1 ENHRY, CDR2 SYGVKD. This CDR3 contains 16 residues. Between the trimmed V and J ends, which lost 2 bases and 2 bases, there was a span of 15 bases. CDR3 sequence reads: CAISEAGGGPNYGYTF. The CDR3 DNA reads as TGTGCCATCAGTGAGGCAGGCGGGGGACCCAACTATGGCTACACCTTC.

The rearrangement uses TRBV19 and TRBJ2-2, with no clear D. This CDR3 comprises 15 residues. CDR1 and CDR2 from the germline V gene are LNHDA and SQIVND (reference sequence). V lost 4 bases, J lost 5 bases, and 14 bases lay in between. In DNA form, the CDR3 reads TGTGCCAGTAGTACGGTTTTATTCATTACCGGGGAGCTGTTTTTT. This sequence encodes CASSTVLFITGELFF.

The chain recombines TRBV6-1 with TRBJ2-5; TRBD2 might be the D (6 bases). CDR1 is MNHNS and CDR2 is SASEGT in the germline V gene. V lost 4 bases and J 5 bases, leaving 11 bases between the germline ends. The CDR3 runs 13 residues. CDR3 bases: TGTGCCAGCAGTGGGAGGGGAAGGGAGACCCAGTACTTC. Amino acids: CASSGRGRETQYF.

The genes are TRBV12-5 and TRBJ2-1; the match to TRBD2 covers 7 bases. CDR1 and CDR2 from the germline V gene are LGHNT and FRNRAP. The CDR3 length is 14 residues. With 3 bases clipped from V and 4 bases from J, the junction kept 3 bases outside the gene matches. The CDR3: CASGFWGGYNEQFF. The CDR3 DNA follows: TGTGCTAGTGGTTTCTGGGGGGGATACAATGAGCAGTTCTTC.

The chain carries TRBV9 and TRBJ2-1; 12 nucleotides agree with TRBD2. The CDR3 has 15 amino acids. Germline-derived CDR1 and CDR2 are SGDLS and YYNGEE. The V segment lost 3 bases and the J segment 8 bases; nucleotides outside the gene matches: 6. As DNA, the CDR3 is TGTGCCAGCAGCGAATCCGGGACTAGCGGGCATGAGCAGTTCTTC. Its protein product is CASSESGTSGHEQFF.

The chain couples TRBV4-1 to TRBJ2-2; possible D gene TRBD2, 5 bases. The V end lost 4 bases, the J end lost 0 bases, and 9 bases lay between the germline ends. The CDR3 runs to 15 residues. Germline V lookup: CDR1 MGHRA, CDR2 YSYEKL. CDR3 residues: CASSRAEANTGELFF. CDR3 coding DNA: TGCGCCAGCAGCCGAGCGGAGGCGAACACCGGGGAGCTGTTTTTT.

The J gene is TRBJ2-7, the V gene TRBV9, with 8 bases fitting TRBD1. V shed 1 base, J shed 7 bases, and the junction held 4 bases outside the gene matches. CDR3 size: 13 residues. Per the germline V gene, CDR1 is SGDLS and CDR2 is YYNGEE. Written as DNA, the CDR3 is TGTGCCAGCAGCGTACAGGGGGCAGGTGAGCAGTACTTC. Its translation is CASSVQGAGEQYF.

The J gene is TRBJ2-1, the V gene TRBV4-1; perhaps TRBD1 as D (6 bases). CDR1 is MGHRA, CDR2 YSYEKL, per germline. With 3 bases removed from V and 7 bases from J, the gap between germline ends came to 22 bases. This CDR3 has 17 residues. The CDR3, as DNA: TGCGCCAGCAGCCACGATGGTAAGATCCTCCAGGGGAATGAGCAGTTCTTC. This encodes CASSHDGKILQGNEQFF.

This chain joins TRBV18 and TRBJ1-1; 8 nucleotides agree with TRBD1. Germline V CDR1 and CDR2: KGHSH, LQKENI. The CDR3 totals 16 residues. V dropped 5 bases and J dropped 1; count of bases not matched to a gene: 9. As DNA, the CDR3 is TGTGCCAGCTCATTCGGACAGGGAGCTTCGAACACTGAAGCTTTCTTT. It codes for CASSFGQGASNTEAFF.